Described below is a single TCR beta chain sequence and its context. Its target is unknown. The data derive from a study of cytomegalovirus exposure and HLA in healthy donors. The CDR3 length is 14 residues. Trimming stripped 2 bases from V and 2 bases from J, with 10 bases between. CDR1 and CDR2 (germline): SGHTA, FQGNSA. This PCR relied on a set of 60 Vbeta primers and 13 Jbeta primers. The repertoire was sequenced with immunoSEQ multiplex PCR; TCRdb's copy has only in-frame clones and lacks some. The sample holds some 140,000 clones; 70% to 80% are singletons and the top ten take roughly 2%. Overall study findings and caveats: Immune exposure information available was restricted to CMV serostatus. There were 160 or so TCR beta chains listed as cytomegalovirus-associated. One variant, a missense change in DCLRE1C, was linked in a later analysis to TCR beta V- and J-gene trimming. Presence/absence analyses assumed roughly uniform sequencing depth across donors.

This TCR was recovered from a man aged 30-40 years in good health and CMV-seronegative. The rearrangement links TRBV7-2 to TRBJ2-7; unclear D gene. Sequenced material: PBMCs. CDR3 region: CASSLNSNAYEQYF. DNA of the CDR3: TGTGCCAGCAGCTTAAACTCAAACGCCTACGAGCAGTACTTC.